The 9 T cell receptor beta chains reported below all come from one sample, sequenced in a study of vaccination and CD4 T cells after COVID-19. No antigen has been identified for these receptors. The Oncomine TCR Beta short-read assay was applied to DNA of cultured CD4+ T cells. Each CDR3 protein is one row after TCRdb ran MiXCR on the PCR reads. The sample lists roughly 26,000 distinct CDR3 sequences, 64% occurring once. Treatment described: approximately nine-day PBMC culture with coronavirus spike peptide pools or control peptides (ViraFEST assay). Sequencing was performed on CD4+ T cells from blood, cultured in vitro. These receptors all come from a human donor who had recovered from COVID-19.

In this sample, this clonotype turned up a few times. The chain is built from TRBV7-6 and TRBJ2-3; the D is unclear. V lost 2 bases, J lost 6 bases, and 6 bases lay in between. Germline loops: CDR1 SGHVS, CDR2 FNYEAQ. The CDR3 is made up of 12 amino acids. This chain's CDR3 is CASSLLSDTQYF. Here the CDR3 DNA reads TGTGCCAGCAGCTTATTGTCTGATACGCAGTATTTT.

This chain uses TRBV6-2 or TRBV6-3 with TRBJ2-7; D uncertain. Trimming removed 6 bases from V and 2 bases from J, with 8 bases in between. Germline V lookup: CDR1 MNHEY, CDR2 SVGEGT. This CDR3 spans 12 amino acids. In DNA form, the CDR3 reads TGTGCCAGCAGCCCCGCGGCCTACGAGCAGTACTTC. Its protein product is CASSPAAYEQYF.

V gene TRBV24-1 combines with J gene TRBJ2-7; 7 positions agree with TRBD2. This CDR3 has 13 amino acids. The V gene's germline CDR1 is KGHDR and CDR2 SFDVKD. Germline trimming cut 7 bases from V and 1 base from J; bases unmatched to any gene: 3. The CDR3 DNA reads TGTGCCACCAGGGGGGGGAAGTCCTACGAGCAGTACTTC. Translating gives CATRGGKSYEQYF.

This clonotype was recorded a few times. The chain recombines TRBV24-1 with TRBJ2-3; 14 positions agree with TRBD2. The junction had 3 bases not matched to a gene; V was cut back by 4 bases and J by 4 bases. This CDR3 has 16 residues. From germline, CDR1 is KGHDR and CDR2 SFDVKD. CDR3 residues: CATSDRGLAGADTQYF. DNA for the CDR3: TGTGCCACCAGTGACCGGGGACTAGCGGGGGCAGATACGCAGTATTTT.

The chain combines TRBV20-1 with TRBJ2-7; the D gene is possibly TRBD1 (6 bases). Germline V CDR1 and CDR2: DFQATT, SNEGSKA (reference sequence). This CDR3 is 13 amino acids long. V lost 2 bases, J lost 11 bases, and 19 bases lay in between. For the CDR3, the DNA is TGCAGTGCTAGACTCCCCGACAGGAAGGTTGAGTACTTC. It codes for CSARLPDRKVEYF.

The chain carries TRBV19 and TRBJ2-3; possibly TRBD1 for D (6 bases). V gave up 3 bases and J gave up 3 bases, with 10 bases separating them. The CDR3 extends over 14 amino acids. CDR1 is LNHDA, CDR2 SQIVND, per germline (reference sequence). In nucleotides, the CDR3 is TGTGCCAGTAGTATCGGACAGCTGACAGATACGCAGTATTTT. Its protein is CASSIGQLTDTQYF.

This clonotype has more than one count but fewer than ten. In DNA form, the CDR3 reads TGCAGTGCCCCGCCTAGGGTCGGGAATCAGCCCCAGCATTTT. Translation: CSAPPRVGNQPQHF. The genes are TRBV20-1 and TRBJ1-5, with D unclear. This CDR3 comprises 14 residues. Germline CDR1 reads DFQATT; CDR2 reads SNEGSKA (reference sequence). Trimming removed 6 bases from V and 4 bases from J, with 16 bases in between.

The chain joins TRBV2 to TRBJ2-7, with 11 bases lining up with TRBD2. The CDR3 is 16 amino acids. The germline CDR1 and CDR2 sequences are SNHLY and FYNNEI. J lost 0 bases, V lost 3 bases, and 4 bases had no gene match. CDR3 residues: CASSEGLADSSYEQYF. Here the CDR3 DNA reads TGTGCCAGCAGTGAGGGACTAGCGGATAGCTCCTACGAGCAGTACTTC.

This chain links TRBV7-2 with TRBJ1-5; the D is unclear. The CDR3 is made up of 14 amino acids. V lost 1 base to trimming and J lost 5 bases, with 9 bases between them. Germline V gene data show CDR1 as SGHTA and CDR2 as FQGNSA. The CDR3, as DNA: TGTGCCAGCAGCTTAGTAGGGATTGATCAGCCCCAGCATTTT. This gives the protein CASSLVGIDQPQHF.